This TCR beta chain was retrieved from a study of response to subunit inactivated influenza vaccine. TCRdb reprocessed the RT-PCR reads via MiXCR and lists one record per CDR3 protein. The table lists some 540,000 distinct CDR3 sequences, roughly 23% of them singletons, with about 2.8% in the top ten. In this sample, this clonotype turned up a few times. In germline, CDR1 is DFQATT, CDR2 SNEGSKA (reference sequence). CDR3 length: 12 residues. Deletions cut 6 bases from V and 5 bases from J, with 13 bases between. These data also featured in a second study, about T cells expressing NK-cell markers. Per that study: 5'RACE template switching built TCR beta cDNA with unique molecular identifiers. Alpha-beta TCR T cells were the sole sorting target in several experiments, owing to an anti-gamma-delta TCR antibody. The share of CD8+ T cells held by dominant NKG2C+ clonotypes was about 1.0-7.5% in more than 5 donors. The same clonotypes also predominated in the CD3+CD56-NKG2C+ fraction of several donors.

The gene calls are TRBV20-1 and TRBJ2-5, with D perhaps TRBD2 (5 bases). The sequenced sample was CD4+ T cells sorted from PBMCs, obtained approximately 12 days after vaccination. This TCR came from a man aged 50 to 59 who received an inactivated influenza vaccine. DNA for the CDR3: TGCAGTGCCCCCGGGGATGGGGAGACCCAGTACTTC. It specifies CSAPGDGETQYF.